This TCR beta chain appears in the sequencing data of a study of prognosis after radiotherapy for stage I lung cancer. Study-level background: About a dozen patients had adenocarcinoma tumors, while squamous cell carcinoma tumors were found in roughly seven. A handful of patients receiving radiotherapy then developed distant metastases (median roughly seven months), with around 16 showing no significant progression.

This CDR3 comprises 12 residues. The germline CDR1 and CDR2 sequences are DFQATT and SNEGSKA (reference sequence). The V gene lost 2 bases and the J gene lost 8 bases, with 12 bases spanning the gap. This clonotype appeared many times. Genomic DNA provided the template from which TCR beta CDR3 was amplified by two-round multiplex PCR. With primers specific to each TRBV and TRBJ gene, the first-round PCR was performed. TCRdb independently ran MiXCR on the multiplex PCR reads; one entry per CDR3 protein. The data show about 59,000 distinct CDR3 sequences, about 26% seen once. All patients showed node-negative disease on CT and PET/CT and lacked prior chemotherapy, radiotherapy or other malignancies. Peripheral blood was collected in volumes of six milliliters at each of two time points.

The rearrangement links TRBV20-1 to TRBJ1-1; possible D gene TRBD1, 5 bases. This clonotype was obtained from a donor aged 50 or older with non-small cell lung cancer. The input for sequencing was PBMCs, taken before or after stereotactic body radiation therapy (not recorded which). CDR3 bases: TGCAGTGCTAGAAAGACCGGGACCGAAGCTTTCTTT. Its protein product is CSARKTGTEAFF.